The 13 T cell receptor beta chains given below trace back to one sample, sequenced in a study of OX40 agonist ivuxolimab in advanced cancers. Some clones are missing from TCRdb's copy, which holds only in-frame ones; the method was immunoSEQ multiplex PCR. Among under 60,000 clones listed, roughly 82% were seen once. The sample consisted of CD4+ or CD8+ T cells sorted from blood, taken in a trial of the OX40 agonist ivuxolimab. The receptor set was obtained from an adult with an advanced solid tumor such as melanoma, head and neck, liver or kidney cancer.

The genes are TRBV28 and TRBJ2-7, with TRBD1 matching over 8 bases. CDR3 length: 13 amino acids. Trimming cost V 7 bases and J 2 bases; bases outside gene matches: 4. The germline CDR1 and CDR2 sequences are MDHEN and SYDVKM. CDR3 residues: CASTRTGTYEQYF. CDR3 bases: TGTGCCAGCACCCGGACAGGGACCTACGAGCAGTACTTC.

The rearrangement links TRBV28 to TRBJ1-5, with a possible D match to TRBD1 (5 bases). Germline CDR1 and CDR2: MDHEN and SYDVKM. The CDR3 is 14 amino acids. V lost 6 bases and J 4 bases, leaving 13 bases between the germline ends. The DNA of the CDR3 is TGTGCCAGCAGCCGTCAACAGGAGAATCAGCCCCAGCATTTT. Its protein is CASSRQQENQPQHF.

The chain has TRBV4-1 and TRBJ1-3; 7 bases are shared with TRBD1. The CDR3 length is 15 residues. Per germline, CDR1 MGHRA and CDR2 YSYEKL. The V segment lost 3 bases and the J segment 4 bases; nucleotides outside the gene matches: 6. The CDR3: CASSHRGDSGNTIYF. CDR3 DNA: TGCGCCAGCAGCCATCGTGGGGACAGCGGAAACACCATATATTTT.

The chain links TRBV4-3 to TRBJ2-7; no definite D call. The CDR3 length is 13 residues. Trimming removed 1 base from V and 7 bases from J, with 11 bases in between. The germline V gene has CDR1 LGHNA and CDR2 YSLEER. The CDR3 loop reads CASSQVGSGEQYF. As DNA, the CDR3 is TGCGCCAGCAGCCAAGTAGGCTCTGGGGAGCAGTACTTC.

The chain carries TRBV6-6 and TRBJ2-1, with 9 positions matching TRBD1. J gave up 8 bases and V 5 bases, and 10 bases lay outside the gene matches. Germline CDR1 is MNHNY and CDR2 is SVGAGI (reference sequence). The CDR3 extends over 15 amino acids. The CDR3 loop reads CASSTPGQGVHEQFF. The CDR3 region has the DNA TGTGCCAGCAGTACCCCGGGACAGGGTGTCCATGAGCAGTTCTTC.

The chain combines TRBV10-3 with TRBJ2-7; D is unclear. The CDR3 loop spans 13 amino acids. Germline loops: CDR1 ENHRY, CDR2 SYGVKD. Trimming left V 0 bases short and J 1 base short, with 4 bases between. CDR3 in amino acids: CAISESVSYEQYF. DNA for the CDR3: TGTGCCATCAGTGAGTCAGTTTCCTACGAGCAGTACTTC.

This chain links TRBV2 with TRBJ2-5; D not certain. Germline values: CDR1 SNHLY, CDR2 FYNNEI. Trimming took 6 bases from V and 0 from J, leaving 2 bases between them. The CDR3 contains 11 residues. The CDR3 bases are TGTGCCAGCAGCAACCAAGAGACCCAGTACTTC. This sequence encodes CASSNQETQYF.

As regards this clone: The same CDR3 also results from other DNA sequences found in this sample. J is TRBJ2-7 and V is TRBV19; TRBD1 aligns across 10 bases. J was trimmed by 2 bases and V by 2 bases; bases with no gene match: 3. Germline V lookup: CDR1 LNHDA, CDR2 SQIVND (reference sequence). This CDR3 has 15 amino acids. DNA of the CDR3: TGTGCCAGTAGTATAACTGGGACAGGGGCCTACGAGCAGTACTTC. Amino acids: CASSITGTGAYEQYF.

The table lists this clone with a few counts. V and J are TRBV4-1 and TRBJ1-5; D is uncertain. The germline gives CDR1 MGHRA, CDR2 YSYEKL. Trimming pared 0 bases from V and 7 bases from J, leaving 13 bases between. This CDR3 has 15 amino acids. The CDR3 DNA follows: TGCGCCAGCAGCCAAGAGACGGTGAGTGGACAGCCCCAGCATTTT. It encodes CASSQETVSGQPQHF.

V usage is TRBV7-6 and J usage is TRBJ2-3; D might be TRBD1 or TRBD2, each matching 6 bases. V shed 1 base and J shed 4 bases, with 15 bases lying between them. Per germline, CDR1 SGHVS and CDR2 FNYEAQ. The CDR3 runs 16 residues. The CDR3 sequence is CASSLGGAGVSDTQYF. In nucleotides, the CDR3 is TGTGCCAGCAGCTTAGGGGGGGCAGGGGTTTCAGATACGCAGTATTTT.

The gene calls are TRBV5-5 and TRBJ1-5; TRBD1 matches at 9 bases. This CDR3 has 14 residues. Looked up from germline, CDR1 is SGHKS and CDR2 is YYEKEE (reference sequence). Trimming at V came to 3 bases and at J to 4 bases, leaving 2 bases not matched to a gene. The CDR3 DNA follows: TGTGCCAGCAGCTCGGGACAGGGAAATCAGCCCCAGCATTTT. Protein sequence: CASSSGQGNQPQHF. Complete variable domain (other parts from reference TRBV5-5 and TRBJ1-5): DAGVTQSPTHLIKTRGQQVTLRCSPISGHKSVSWYQQVLGQGPQFIFQYYEKEERGRGNFPDRFSARQFPNYSSELNVNALLLGDSALYLCASSSGQGNQPQHFGDGTRLSIL.

The J gene is TRBJ2-3, the V gene TRBV4-2; 7 bases map to TRBD2. Germline V gene data show CDR1 as LGHNA and CDR2 as YNFKEQ. The CDR3 is 17 amino acids. J gave up 0 bases and V 1 base, and 7 bases lay outside the gene matches. The CDR3 reads CASSQAGGLTSTDTQYF. Written as DNA, the CDR3 is TGTGCCAGCAGCCAAGCCGGGGGACTAACTAGCACAGATACGCAGTATTTT.

This chain joins TRBV6-5 and TRBJ1-3, with a possible D match to TRBD1 (6 bases). V was trimmed by 0 bases and J by 2 bases, leaving 11 bases between them. The CDR3 is made up of 16 amino acids. CDR1 is MNHEY and CDR2 is SVGAGI in the germline V gene. As DNA, the CDR3 is TGTGCCAGCAGTTACTCGTCGGGGGGCCCTGGAAACACCATATATTTT. Residues: CASSYSSGGPGNTIYF.